This is a list of T cell receptor beta chains from one sample in a study of blood T cell repertoires in COVID-19. The data were produced by immunoSEQ multiplex PCR, yet TCRdb's version contains in-frame clones alone and is incomplete. In the table there are over 50,000 clones, around 80% of which are singletons. Sequenced material: peripheral blood. These TCRs come from a man aged 50-60 years with acute or convalescent COVID-19. Both conserved end residues are part of each CDR3. Each record gives: V gene, CDR3 length, J gene, CDR3 protein.

v_gene: TRBV28; len: 14; j_gene: TRBJ1-5; CDR3aa: CASSYRVGNQPQHF
v_gene: TRBV11-3; len: 15; j_gene: TRBJ2-5; CDR3aa: CASSLAGTGIETQYF
v_gene: TRBV7-2; len: 17; j_gene: TRBJ2-7; CDR3aa: CASSFLAGGLDYYEQYF
v_gene: TRBV5-5; len: 17; j_gene: TRBJ2-5; CDR3aa: CASSLSSRDPIRETQYF
v_gene: TRBV5-1; len: 16; j_gene: TRBJ2-6; CDR3aa: CASSLSMSSGANVLTF
v_gene: TRBV18; len: 12; j_gene: TRBJ2-1; CDR3aa: CASSRLASEQFF
v_gene: TRBV4-2; len: 14; j_gene: TRBJ1-1; CDR3aa: CASSQVGGVTEAFF
v_gene: TRBV4-1; len: 15; j_gene: TRBJ2-7; CDR3aa: CASSQQGGNSYEQYF
v_gene: TRBV9; len: 15; j_gene: TRBJ1-3; CDR3aa: CASSVDVSSGNTIYF
v_gene: TRBV27; len: 15; j_gene: TRBJ2-1; CDR3aa: CASSPWTSGPNEQFF
v_gene: TRBV7-9; len: 16; j_gene: TRBJ2-1; CDR3aa: CASSFHQGARGNEQFF
v_gene: TRBV27; len: 15; j_gene: TRBJ2-1; CDR3aa: CASSVELAAYNEQFF
v_gene: TRBV30; len: 12; j_gene: TRBJ1-2; CDR3aa: CAWSGQGYGYTF
v_gene: TRBV4-1; len: 15; j_gene: TRBJ1-5; CDR3aa: CASSRRTGVNQPQHF
v_gene: TRBV4-1; len: 13; j_gene: TRBJ1-2; CDR3aa: CASSQEGRGGYTF
v_gene: TRBV5-4; len: 13; j_gene: TRBJ2-3; CDR3aa: CASSLVIRDTQYF
v_gene: TRBV18; len: 14; j_gene: TRBJ2-7; CDR3aa: CASSPRASVHEQYF
v_gene: TRBV5-4; len: 16; j_gene: TRBJ2-5; CDR3aa: CASSPGTSGAQETQYF
v_gene: TRBV7-2; len: 14; j_gene: TRBJ2-2; CDR3aa: CASSPFGNTGELFF
v_gene: TRBV7-6; len: 16; j_gene: TRBJ2-1; CDR3aa: CASSSLQAGRGNEQFF
v_gene: TRBV11-2; len: 13; j_gene: TRBJ2-7; CDR3aa: CASTPQRGSEQYF
v_gene: TRBV10-2; len: 15; j_gene: TRBJ2-7; CDR3aa: CASSVESSGSREQYF
v_gene: TRBV7-9; len: 14; j_gene: TRBJ2-7; CDR3aa: CASSLTGQGYEQYF
v_gene: TRBV18; len: 14; j_gene: TRBJ1-5; CDR3aa: CASSPSGSYQPQHF
v_gene: TRBV3-1/TRBV3-2; len: 16; j_gene: TRBJ2-3; CDR3aa: CASSQVSSGGTDTQYF
v_gene: TRBV5-1; len: 17; j_gene: TRBJ2-6; CDR3aa: CASSLGQVHSGANVLTF
v_gene: TRBV3-1/TRBV3-2; len: 15; j_gene: TRBJ1-6; CDR3aa: CASSRVDRENSPLHF
v_gene: TRBV5-6; len: 15; j_gene: TRBJ1-6; CDR3aa: CASSPGKGQDSPLHF
v_gene: TRBV4-1; len: 14; j_gene: TRBJ1-4; CDR3aa: CASSHTGSGEKLFF
v_gene: TRBV6-5; len: 14; j_gene: TRBJ1-1; CDR3aa: CASRKTGGAPEAFF
v_gene: TRBV5-1; len: 18; j_gene: TRBJ2-3; CDR3aa: CASSLSALAGGRTDTQYF
v_gene: TRBV5-1; len: 15; j_gene: TRBJ1-6; CDR3aa: CASGTGGADGSPLHF
v_gene: TRBV21-1; len: 18; j_gene: TRBJ2-3; CDR3aa: CASSKGAYCGRVSDTQYF
v_gene: TRBV19; len: 15; j_gene: TRBJ2-7; CDR3aa: CASSIERPPGNEQYF
v_gene: TRBV5-1; len: 15; j_gene: TRBJ2-1; CDR3aa: CASSSSGGLRNEQFF
v_gene: TRBV6-2/TRBV6-3; len: 15; j_gene: TRBJ2-7; CDR3aa: CASSHVTSGRFEQYF
v_gene: TRBV5-8; len: 12; j_gene: TRBJ1-5; CDR3aa: CASSLFGQPQHF
v_gene: TRBV3-1/TRBV3-2; len: 13; j_gene: TRBJ1-1; CDR3aa: CASQPRDYTEAFF
v_gene: TRBV7-3; len: 15; j_gene: TRBJ2-7; CDR3aa: CASSSLAGDKYEQYF